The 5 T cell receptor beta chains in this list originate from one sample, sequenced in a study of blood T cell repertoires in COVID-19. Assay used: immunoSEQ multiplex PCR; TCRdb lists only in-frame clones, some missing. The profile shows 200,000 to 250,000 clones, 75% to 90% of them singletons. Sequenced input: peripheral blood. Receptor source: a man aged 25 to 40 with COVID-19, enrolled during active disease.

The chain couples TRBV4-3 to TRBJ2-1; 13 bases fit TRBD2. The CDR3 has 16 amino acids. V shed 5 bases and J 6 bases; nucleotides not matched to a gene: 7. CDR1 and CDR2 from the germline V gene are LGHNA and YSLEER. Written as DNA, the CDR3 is TGCGCCAGCAGCAAGTGGAGGACTAGCGGGAGCAATGAGCAGTTCTTC. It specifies CASSKWRTSGSNEQFF.

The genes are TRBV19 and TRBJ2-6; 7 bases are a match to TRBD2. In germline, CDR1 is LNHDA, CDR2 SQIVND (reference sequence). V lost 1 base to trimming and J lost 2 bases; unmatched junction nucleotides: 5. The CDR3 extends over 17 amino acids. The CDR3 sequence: CASSIALAEPGANVLTF. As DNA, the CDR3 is TGTGCCAGTAGTATAGCGCTAGCGGAGCCTGGGGCCAACGTCCTGACTTTC. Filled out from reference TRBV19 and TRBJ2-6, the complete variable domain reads DGGITQSPKYLFRKEGQNVTLSCEQNLNHDAMYWYRQDPGQGLRLIYYSQIVNDFQKGDIAEGYSVSREKKESFPLTVTSAQKNPTAFYLCASSIALAEPGANVLTFGAGSRLTVL.

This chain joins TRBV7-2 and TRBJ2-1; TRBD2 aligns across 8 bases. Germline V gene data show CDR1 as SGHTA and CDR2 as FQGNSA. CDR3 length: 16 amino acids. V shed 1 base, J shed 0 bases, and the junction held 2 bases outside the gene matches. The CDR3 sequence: CASSLVAGSSYNEQFF. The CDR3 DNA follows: TGTGCCAGCAGCTTAGTAGCGGGAAGCTCCTACAATGAGCAGTTCTTC.

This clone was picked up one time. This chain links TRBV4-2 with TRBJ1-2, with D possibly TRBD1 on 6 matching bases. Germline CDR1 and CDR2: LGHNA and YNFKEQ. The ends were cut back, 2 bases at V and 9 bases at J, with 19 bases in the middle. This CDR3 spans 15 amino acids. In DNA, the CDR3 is TGTGCCAGCAGCCAACAAACCGGGACAATTTCTCGCTACACCTTC. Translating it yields CASSQQTGTISRYTF.

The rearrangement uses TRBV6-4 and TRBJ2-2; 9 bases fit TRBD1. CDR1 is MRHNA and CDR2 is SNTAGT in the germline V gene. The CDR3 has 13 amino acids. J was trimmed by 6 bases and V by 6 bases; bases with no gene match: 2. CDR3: CASSRTGAGELFF. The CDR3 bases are TGTGCCAGCAGCCGGACAGGGGCCGGGGAGCTGTTTTTT.